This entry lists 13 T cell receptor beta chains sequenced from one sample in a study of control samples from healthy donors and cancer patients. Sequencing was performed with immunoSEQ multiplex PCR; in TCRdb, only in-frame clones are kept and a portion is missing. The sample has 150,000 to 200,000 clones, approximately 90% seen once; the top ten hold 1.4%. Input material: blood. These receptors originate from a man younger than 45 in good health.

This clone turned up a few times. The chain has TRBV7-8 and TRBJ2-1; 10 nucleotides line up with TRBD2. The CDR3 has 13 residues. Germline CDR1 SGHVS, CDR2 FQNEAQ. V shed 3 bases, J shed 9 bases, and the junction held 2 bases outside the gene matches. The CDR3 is CASSLGLATEQFF. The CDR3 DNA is TGTGCCAGCAGCTTGGGACTAGCGACTGAGCAGTTCTTC. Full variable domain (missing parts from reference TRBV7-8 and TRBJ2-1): GAGVSQSPRYKVAKRGQDVALRCDPISGHVSLFWYQQALGQGPEFLTYFQNEAQLDKSGLPSDRFFAERPEGSVSTLKIQRTQQEDSAVYLCASSLGLATEQFFGPGTRLTVL.

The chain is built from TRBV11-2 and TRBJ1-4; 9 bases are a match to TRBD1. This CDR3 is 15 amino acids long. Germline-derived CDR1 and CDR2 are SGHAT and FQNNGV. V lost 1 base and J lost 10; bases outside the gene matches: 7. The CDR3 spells CASSLGLQGAGKLFF. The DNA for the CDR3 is TGTGCCAGCAGCTTAGGCTTACAGGGGGCTGGAAAACTGTTTTTT.

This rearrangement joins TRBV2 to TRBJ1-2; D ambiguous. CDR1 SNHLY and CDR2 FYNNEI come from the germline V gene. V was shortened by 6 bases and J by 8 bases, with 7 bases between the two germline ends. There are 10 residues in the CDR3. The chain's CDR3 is CASSGVGYTF. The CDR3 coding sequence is TGTGCCAGCAGCGGGGTAGGCTACACCTTC.

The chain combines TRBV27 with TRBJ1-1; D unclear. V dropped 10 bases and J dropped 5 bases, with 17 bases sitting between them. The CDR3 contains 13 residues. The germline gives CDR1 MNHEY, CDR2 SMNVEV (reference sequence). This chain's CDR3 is CATKDAVGTEAFF. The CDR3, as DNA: TGTGCCACCAAAGACGCGGTGGGGACTGAAGCTTTCTTT.

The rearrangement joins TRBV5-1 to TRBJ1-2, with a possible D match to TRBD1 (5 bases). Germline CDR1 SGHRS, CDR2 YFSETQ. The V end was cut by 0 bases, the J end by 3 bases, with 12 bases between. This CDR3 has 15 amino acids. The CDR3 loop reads CASSLARQGDYGYTF. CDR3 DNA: TGCGCCAGCAGCTTGGCCCGGCAGGGAGACTATGGCTACACCTTC.

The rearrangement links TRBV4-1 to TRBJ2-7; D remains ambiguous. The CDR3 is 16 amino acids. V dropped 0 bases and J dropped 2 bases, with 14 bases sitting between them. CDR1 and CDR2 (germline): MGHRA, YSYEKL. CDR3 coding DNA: TGCGCCAGCAGCCAAGAGCGACCAGGACCTACCTACGAGCAGTACTTC. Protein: CASSQERPGPTYEQYF.

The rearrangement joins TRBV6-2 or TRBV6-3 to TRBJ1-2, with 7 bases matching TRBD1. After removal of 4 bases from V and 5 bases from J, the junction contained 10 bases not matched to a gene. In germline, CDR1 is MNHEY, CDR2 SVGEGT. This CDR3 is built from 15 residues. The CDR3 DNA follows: TGTGCCAGCAGTTCTGGGGACAGCATCTATTATGGCTACACCTTC. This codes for CASSSGDSIYYGYTF.

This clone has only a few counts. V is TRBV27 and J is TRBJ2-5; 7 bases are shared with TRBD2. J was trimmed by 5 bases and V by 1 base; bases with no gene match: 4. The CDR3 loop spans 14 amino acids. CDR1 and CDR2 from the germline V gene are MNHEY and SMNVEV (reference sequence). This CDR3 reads CASSLFRGGETQYF. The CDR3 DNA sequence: TGTGCCAGCAGTTTATTTCGGGGAGGGGAGACCCAGTACTTC.

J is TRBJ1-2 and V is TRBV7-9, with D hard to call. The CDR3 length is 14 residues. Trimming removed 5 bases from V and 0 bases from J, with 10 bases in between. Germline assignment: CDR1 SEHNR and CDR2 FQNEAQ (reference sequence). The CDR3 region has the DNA TGTGCCAGCAGCCGATTCGAGGCTAACTATGGCTACACCTTC. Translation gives CASSRFEANYGYTF.

The CDR3 bases are TGTGCCTGGAGTGTGGTGGGTGAGCAGTTCTTC. This sequence encodes CAWSVVGEQFF. The J gene is TRBJ2-1, the V gene TRBV30, with D unclear. Germline CDR1 and CDR2: GTSNPN and SVGIG (reference sequence). The CDR3 extends over 11 amino acids. V was pared by 0 bases and J by 9 bases, with 6 bases between.

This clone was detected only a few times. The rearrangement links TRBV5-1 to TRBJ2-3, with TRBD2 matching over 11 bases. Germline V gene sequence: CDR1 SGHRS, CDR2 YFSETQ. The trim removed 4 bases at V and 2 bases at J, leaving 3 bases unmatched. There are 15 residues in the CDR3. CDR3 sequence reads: CASSIAGGNTDTQYF. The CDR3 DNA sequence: TGCGCCAGCAGCATAGCGGGGGGGAACACAGATACGCAGTATTTT.

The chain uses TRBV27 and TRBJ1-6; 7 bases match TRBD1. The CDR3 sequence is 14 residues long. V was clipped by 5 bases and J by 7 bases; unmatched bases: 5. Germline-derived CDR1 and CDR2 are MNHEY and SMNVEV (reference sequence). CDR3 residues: CASSKYRGNSPLHF. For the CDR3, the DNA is TGTGCCAGCAGTAAGTACAGGGGAAATTCACCCCTCCACTTT.

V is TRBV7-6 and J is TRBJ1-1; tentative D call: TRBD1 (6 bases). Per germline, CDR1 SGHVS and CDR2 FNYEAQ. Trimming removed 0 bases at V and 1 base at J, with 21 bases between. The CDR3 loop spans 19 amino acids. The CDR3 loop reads CASSLATGQGKRGNTEAFF. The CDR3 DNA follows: TGTGCCAGCAGCTTAGCGACGGGACAAGGAAAGAGAGGGAACACTGAAGCTTTCTTT.